A selection of T cell receptor beta chains follows, all from one sample in a study of CD8+ T cells in alopecia areata. Libraries were prepared by immunoSEQ multiplex PCR; TCRdb keeps only in-frame clonotypes and omits some of them. The sample carries around 190,000 clones, 60% recorded once. This sample comprised CD4+ T cells sorted from blood, obtained at week 24, from a patient treated with tofacitinib. Every receptor here comes from a human donor with alopecia areata. CDR3s include the opening cysteine and the closing phenylalanine or tryptophan. D genes are given only for firm matches. Only some rows state a clone size, as once, few, many or a class for expanded clones.

v_gene: TRBV30; j_gene: TRBJ1-6; d_gene: TRBD1; abundance: NA; CDR3nt: TGTGCCTGGAAACAGGGGGGCGAACCCCTCCACTTT; CDR3aa: CAWKQGGEPLHF
v_gene: TRBV11-2; j_gene: TRBJ2-7; d_gene: NA; abundance: few; CDR3nt: TGTGCCAGCAGCTTAGACAGCTACTACTCCTACGAGCAGTACTTC; CDR3aa: CASSLDSYYSYEQYF
v_gene: TRBV29-1; j_gene: TRBJ2-1; d_gene: NA; abundance: NA; CDR3nt: TGCAGCGTCCCGAGAGGGGCCAGCGATGAGCAGTTCTTC; CDR3aa: CSVPRGASDEQFF
v_gene: TRBV29-1; j_gene: TRBJ2-2; d_gene: NA; abundance: few; CDR3nt: TGCAGCGTTACAAGCGGGCCCCGGGACACCGGGGAGCTGTTTTTT; CDR3aa: CSVTSGPRDTGELFF
v_gene: TRBV4-3; j_gene: TRBJ2-3; d_gene: NA; abundance: few; CDR3nt: TGCGCCAGCAGCCAGACAGTTACAGATACGCAGTATTTT; CDR3aa: CASSQTVTDTQYF
v_gene: TRBV29-1; j_gene: TRBJ1-2; d_gene: TRBD1; abundance: NA; CDR3nt: TGCAGCACAGGGGAATCTGGGTATGGCTACACCTTC; CDR3aa: CSTGESGYGYTF
v_gene: TRBV7-2; j_gene: TRBJ1-1; d_gene: TRBD1; abundance: NA; CDR3nt: TGTGCCAGCAGCCTATGGACAGGGTACGGCACTGAAGCTTTCTTT; CDR3aa: CASSLWTGYGTEAFF
v_gene: TRBV29-1; j_gene: TRBJ1-2; d_gene: NA; abundance: few; CDR3nt: TGCAGCGTTGTTGTAGCTATCTCTGGCTACACCTTC; CDR3aa: CSVVVAISGYTF
v_gene: TRBV20-1; j_gene: TRBJ2-3; d_gene: NA; abundance: few; CDR3nt: TGCAGTGCTACTAGCACAGATACGCAGTATTTT; CDR3aa: CSATSTDTQYF
v_gene: TRBV4-1; j_gene: TRBJ2-3; d_gene: NA; abundance: NA; CDR3nt: TGCGCCAGCAGCTCGCCGGGACCACTGCTGGCAGATACGCAGTATTTT; CDR3aa: CASSSPGPLLADTQYF